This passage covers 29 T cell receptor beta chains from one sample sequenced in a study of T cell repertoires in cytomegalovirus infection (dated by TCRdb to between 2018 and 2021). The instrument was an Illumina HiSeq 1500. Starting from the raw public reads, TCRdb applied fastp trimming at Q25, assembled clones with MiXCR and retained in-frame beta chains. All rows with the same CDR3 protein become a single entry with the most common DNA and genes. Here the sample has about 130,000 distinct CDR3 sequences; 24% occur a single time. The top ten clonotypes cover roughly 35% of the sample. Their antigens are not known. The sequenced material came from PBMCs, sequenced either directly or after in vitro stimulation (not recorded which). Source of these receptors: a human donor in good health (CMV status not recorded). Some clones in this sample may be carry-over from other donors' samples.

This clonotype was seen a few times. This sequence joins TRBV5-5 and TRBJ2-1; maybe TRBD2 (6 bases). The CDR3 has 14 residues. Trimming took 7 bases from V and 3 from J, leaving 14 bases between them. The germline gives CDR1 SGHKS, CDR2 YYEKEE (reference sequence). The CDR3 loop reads CASSRRESYNEQFF. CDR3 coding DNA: TGTGCCAGCTCCCGCCGGGAGAGCTACAATGAGCAGTTCTTC.

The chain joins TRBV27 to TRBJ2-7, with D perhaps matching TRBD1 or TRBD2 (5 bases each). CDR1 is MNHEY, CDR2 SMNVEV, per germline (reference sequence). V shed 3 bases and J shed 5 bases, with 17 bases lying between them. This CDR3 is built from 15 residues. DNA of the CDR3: TGTGCCAGCAGTTTGGAAGGGGAGCCCTCTAACGAGCAGTACTTC. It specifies CASSLEGEPSNEQYF.

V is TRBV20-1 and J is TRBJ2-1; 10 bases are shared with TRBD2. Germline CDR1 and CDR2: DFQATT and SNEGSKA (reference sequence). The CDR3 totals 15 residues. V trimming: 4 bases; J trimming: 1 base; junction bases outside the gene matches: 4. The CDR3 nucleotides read TGCAGTGCTACAGGGACTAGCGAATCCTACAATGAGCAGTTCTTC. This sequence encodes CSATGTSESYNEQFF.

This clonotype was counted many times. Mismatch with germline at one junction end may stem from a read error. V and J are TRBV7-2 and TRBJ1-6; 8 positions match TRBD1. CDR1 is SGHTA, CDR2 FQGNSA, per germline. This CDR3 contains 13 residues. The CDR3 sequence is CASSYGQGTSLIF. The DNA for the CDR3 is TGTGCCAGCAGCTATGGACAGGGTACGAGTTTAATCTTT.

CDR3 nucleotide sequence: TGTGCCATCAGTGAGTCACAAGCGGGAGGAAACATTCAGTACTTC. It is translated as CAISESQAGGNIQYF. This chain joins TRBV10-3 and TRBJ2-4, with 9 bases identical to TRBD2. CDR3 length equals 15 residues. The junction had 3 bases not matched to a gene; V was cut back by 0 bases and J by 6 bases. CDR1 and CDR2 (germline): ENHRY, SYGVKD.

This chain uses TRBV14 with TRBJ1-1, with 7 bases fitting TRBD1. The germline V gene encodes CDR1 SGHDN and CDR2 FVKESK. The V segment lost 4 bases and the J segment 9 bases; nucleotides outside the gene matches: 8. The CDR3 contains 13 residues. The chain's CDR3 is CASSRFGQEKAFF. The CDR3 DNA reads TGTGCCAGCAGCCGATTTGGACAGGAAAAAGCTTTCTTT.

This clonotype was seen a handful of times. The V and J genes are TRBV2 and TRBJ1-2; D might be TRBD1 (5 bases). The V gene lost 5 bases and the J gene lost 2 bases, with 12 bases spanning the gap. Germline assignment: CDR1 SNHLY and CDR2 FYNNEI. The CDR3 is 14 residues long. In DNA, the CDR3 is TGTGCCAGCAGTCCTTGGGGGAAAAACTATGGCTACACCTTC. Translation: CASSPWGKNYGYTF.

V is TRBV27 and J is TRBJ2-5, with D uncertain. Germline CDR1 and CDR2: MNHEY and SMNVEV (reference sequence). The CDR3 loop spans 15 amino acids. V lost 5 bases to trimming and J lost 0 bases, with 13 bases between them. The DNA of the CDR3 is TGTGCCAGCAGTCCCCCGTGGCCCTACCAAGAGACCCAGTACTTC. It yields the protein CASSPPWPYQETQYF.

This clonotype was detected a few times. CDR3: CATSRDRENGYTF. In DNA form, the CDR3 reads TGTGCCACCAGCAGAGACAGGGAGAATGGCTACACCTTC. V gene TRBV15 combines with J gene TRBJ1-2; a weak D match, TRBD1 (5 bases). V lost 0 bases and J 6 bases, leaving 8 bases between the germline ends. Per the germline V gene, CDR1 is LNHNV and CDR2 is YYDKDF (reference sequence). The CDR3 consists of 13 residues.

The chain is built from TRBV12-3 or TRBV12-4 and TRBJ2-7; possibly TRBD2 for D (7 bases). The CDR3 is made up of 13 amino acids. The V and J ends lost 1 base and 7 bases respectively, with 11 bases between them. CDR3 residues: CASSLEGGMEQYV. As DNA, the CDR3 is TGTGCCAGCAGTTTAGAGGGGGGGATGGAGCAGTACGTC.

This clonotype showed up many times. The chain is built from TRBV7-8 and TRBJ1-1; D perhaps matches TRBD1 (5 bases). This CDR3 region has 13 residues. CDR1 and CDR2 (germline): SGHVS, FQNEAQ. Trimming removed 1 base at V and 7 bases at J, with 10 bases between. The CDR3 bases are TGTGCCAGCAGCTTAGGGGGTGGGGGTGAAGCTTTCTTT. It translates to CASSLGGGGEAFF. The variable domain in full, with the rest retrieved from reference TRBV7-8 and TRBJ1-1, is GAGVSQSPRYKVAKRGQDVALRCDPISGHVSLFWYQQALGQGPEFLTYFQNEAQLDKSGLPSDRFFAERPEGSVSTLKIQRTQQEDSAVYLCASSLGGGGEAFFGQGTRLTVV.

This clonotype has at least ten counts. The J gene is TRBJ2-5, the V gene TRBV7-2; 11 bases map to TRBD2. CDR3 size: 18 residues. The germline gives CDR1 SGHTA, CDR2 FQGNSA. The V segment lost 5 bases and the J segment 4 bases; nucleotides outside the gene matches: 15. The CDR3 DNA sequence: TGTGCCAGCAGCAGGGACACTAGCGGGAGAGGATTCGGAGAGACCCAGTACTTC. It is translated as CASSRDTSGRGFGETQYF.

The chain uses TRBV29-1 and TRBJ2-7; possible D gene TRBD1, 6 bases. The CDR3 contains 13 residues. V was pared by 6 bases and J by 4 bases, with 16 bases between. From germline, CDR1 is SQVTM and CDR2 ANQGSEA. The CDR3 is CSVAGTLTYEQYF. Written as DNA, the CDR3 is TGCAGCGTAGCCGGGACACTAACGTACGAGCAGTACTTC.

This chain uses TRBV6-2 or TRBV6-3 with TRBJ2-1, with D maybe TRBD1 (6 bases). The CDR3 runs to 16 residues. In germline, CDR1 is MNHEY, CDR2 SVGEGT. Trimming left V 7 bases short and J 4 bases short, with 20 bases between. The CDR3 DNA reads TGTGCCAGCAAGGCCGACAGGTCCTCCTATTACAATGAGCAGTTCTTC. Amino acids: CASKADRSSYYNEQFF.

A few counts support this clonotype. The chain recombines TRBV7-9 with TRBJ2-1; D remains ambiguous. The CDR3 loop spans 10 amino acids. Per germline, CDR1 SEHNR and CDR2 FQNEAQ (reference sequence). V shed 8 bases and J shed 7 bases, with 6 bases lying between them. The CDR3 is CASELNEQFF. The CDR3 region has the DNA TGTGCCAGCGAATTGAATGAGCAGTTCTTC. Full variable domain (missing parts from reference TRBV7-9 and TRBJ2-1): DTGVSQNPRHKITKRGQNVTFRCDPISEHNRLYWYRQTLGQGPEFLTYFQNEAQLEKSRLLSDRFSAERPKGSFSTLEIQRTEQGDSAMYLCASELNEQFFGPGTRLTVL.

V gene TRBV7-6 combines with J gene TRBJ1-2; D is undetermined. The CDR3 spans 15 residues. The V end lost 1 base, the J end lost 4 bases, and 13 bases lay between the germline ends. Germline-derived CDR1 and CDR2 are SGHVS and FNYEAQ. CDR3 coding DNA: TGTGCCAGCAGCTTAGTAAAGGGTTCAGGCTATGGCTACACCTTC. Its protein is CASSLVKGSGYGYTF.

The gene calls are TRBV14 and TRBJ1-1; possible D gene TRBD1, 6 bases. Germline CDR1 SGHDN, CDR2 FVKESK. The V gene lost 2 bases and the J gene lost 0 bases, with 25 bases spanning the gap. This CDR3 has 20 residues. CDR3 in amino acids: CASSQYPGARGYSMNTEAFF. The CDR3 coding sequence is TGTGCCAGCAGCCAATACCCCGGGGCCAGGGGATATTCCATGAACACTGAAGCTTTCTTT.

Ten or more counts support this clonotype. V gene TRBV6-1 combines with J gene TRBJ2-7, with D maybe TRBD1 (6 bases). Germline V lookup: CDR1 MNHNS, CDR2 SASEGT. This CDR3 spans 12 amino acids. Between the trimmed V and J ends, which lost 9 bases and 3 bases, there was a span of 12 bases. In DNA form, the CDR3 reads TGTGCCAGAGTGGGGGCACTCTACGAGCAGTACGTC. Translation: CARVGALYEQYV.

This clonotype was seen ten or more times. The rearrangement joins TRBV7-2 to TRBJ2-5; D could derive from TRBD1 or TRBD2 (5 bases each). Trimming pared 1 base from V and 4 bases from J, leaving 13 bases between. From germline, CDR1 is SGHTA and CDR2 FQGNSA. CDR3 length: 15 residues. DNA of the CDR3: TGTGCCAGCAGCTTAGGACCAGAGGGACGAGAGACCCAGTACTTC. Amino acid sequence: CASSLGPEGRETQYF. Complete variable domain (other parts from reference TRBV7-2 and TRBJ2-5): GAGVSQSPSNKVTEKGKDVELRCDPISGHTALYWYRQSLGQGLEFLIYFQGNSAPDKSGLPSDRFSAERTGGSVSTLTIQRTQQEDSAVYLCASSLGPEGRETQYFGPGTRLLVL.

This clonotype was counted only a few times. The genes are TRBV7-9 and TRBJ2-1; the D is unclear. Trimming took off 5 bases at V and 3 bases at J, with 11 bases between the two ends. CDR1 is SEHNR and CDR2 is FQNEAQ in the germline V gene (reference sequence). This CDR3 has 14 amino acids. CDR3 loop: CASSTPTIYNEQFF. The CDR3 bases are TGTGCCAGCAGCACCCCCACTATCTACAATGAGCAGTTCTTC.

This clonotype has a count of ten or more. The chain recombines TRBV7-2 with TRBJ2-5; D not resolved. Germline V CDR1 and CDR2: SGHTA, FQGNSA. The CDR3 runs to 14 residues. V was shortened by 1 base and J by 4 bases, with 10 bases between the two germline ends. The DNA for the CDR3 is TGTGCCAGCAGCTTAGGTGGCTTCCCAGAGACCCAGTACTTC. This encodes CASSLGGFPETQYF.

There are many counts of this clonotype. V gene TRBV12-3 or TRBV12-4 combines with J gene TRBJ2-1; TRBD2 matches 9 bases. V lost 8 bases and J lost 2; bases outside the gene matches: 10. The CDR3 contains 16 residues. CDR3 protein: CASQHLSGRTYNEQFF. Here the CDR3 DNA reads TGTGCCAGCCAGCATCTCAGCGGGAGGACCTACAATGAGCAGTTCTTC.

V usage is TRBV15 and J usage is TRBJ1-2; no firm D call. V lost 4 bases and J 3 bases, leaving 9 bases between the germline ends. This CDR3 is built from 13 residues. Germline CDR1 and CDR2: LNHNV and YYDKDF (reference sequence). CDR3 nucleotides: TGTGCCACCAGCATTACCGGGCACTATGGCTACACCTTC. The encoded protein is CATSITGHYGYTF.

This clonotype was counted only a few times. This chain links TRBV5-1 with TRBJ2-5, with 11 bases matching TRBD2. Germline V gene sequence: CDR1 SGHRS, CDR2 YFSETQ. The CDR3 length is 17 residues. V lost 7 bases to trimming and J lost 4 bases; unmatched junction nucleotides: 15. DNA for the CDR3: TGCGCCAGCCAAGCCGTAGGAGTAGCGGGAGGGTCAGAGACCCAGTACTTC. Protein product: CASQAVGVAGGSETQYF.

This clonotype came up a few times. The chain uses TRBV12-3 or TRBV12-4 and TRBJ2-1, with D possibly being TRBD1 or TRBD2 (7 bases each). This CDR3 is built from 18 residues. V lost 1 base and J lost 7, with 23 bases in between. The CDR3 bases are TGTGCCAGCAGTTTAGAGGGGGCTGGCGGGAGTTCTTGGAATGAGCAGTTCTTC. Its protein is CASSLEGAGGSSWNEQFF.

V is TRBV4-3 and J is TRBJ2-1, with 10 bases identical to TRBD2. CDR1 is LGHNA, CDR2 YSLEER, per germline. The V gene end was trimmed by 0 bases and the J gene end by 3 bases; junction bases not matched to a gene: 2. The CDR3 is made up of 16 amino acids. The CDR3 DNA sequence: TGCGCCAGCAGCCAAGAATCTAGCGGGAGCTACAATGAGCAGTTCTTC. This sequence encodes CASSQESSGSYNEQFF.

The CDR3 region has the DNA TGTGCCAGCTTCAGGCCGCGGGAGGGCCGTCTGGAGCAGTACTTC. This encodes CASFRPREGRLEQYF. V gene TRBV27 combines with J gene TRBJ2-7; 9 nucleotides agree with TRBD2. The CDR3 runs 15 residues. CDR1 MNHEY and CDR2 SMNVEV come from the germline V gene (reference sequence). The junction had 15 bases not matched to a gene; V was cut back by 8 bases and J by 7 bases.

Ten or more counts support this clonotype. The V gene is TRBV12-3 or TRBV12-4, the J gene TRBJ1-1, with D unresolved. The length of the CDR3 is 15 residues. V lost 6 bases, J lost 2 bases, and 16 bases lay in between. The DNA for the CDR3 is TGTGCCAGCAGAATTAGGACGGGGATTAACACTGAAGCTTTCTTT. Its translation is CASRIRTGINTEAFF.

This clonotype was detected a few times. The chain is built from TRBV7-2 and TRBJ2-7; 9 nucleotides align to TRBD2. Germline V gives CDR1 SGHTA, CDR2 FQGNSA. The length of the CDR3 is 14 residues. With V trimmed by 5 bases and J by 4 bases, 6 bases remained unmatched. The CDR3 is CASSPRLAGYEQYF. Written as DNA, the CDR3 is TGTGCCAGCAGCCCGCGGCTAGCGGGATACGAGCAGTACTTC. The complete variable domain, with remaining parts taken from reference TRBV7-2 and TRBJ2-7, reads GAGVSQSPSNKVTEKGKDVELRCDPISGHTALYWYRQSLGQGLEFLIYFQGNSAPDKSGLPSDRFSAERTGGSVSTLTIQRTQQEDSAVYLCASSPRLAGYEQYFGPGTRLTVT.